What follows are 23 T cell receptor beta chains derived from one specimen sequenced in a study of graft-versus-host responses after intestinal transplantation. Which antigens these TCRs recognize remains unknown. The repertoire was sequenced with immunoSEQ multiplex PCR; TCRdb's copy has only in-frame clones and lacks some. There are 80,000 to 100,000 clones in the sample; about nine tenths occur only once, and about 0.18% lies in the top ten. The sequencing here drew on unstimulated CD4+ T cells sorted from spleen or lymph node cells, taken before transplant. All receptors derive from a human donor who was the organ donor for an intestinal transplant.

This clone was observed a single time. V and J are TRBV2 and TRBJ2-5, with 11 nucleotides matching TRBD2. CDR3 size: 16 residues. Germline trimming cut 8 bases from V and 4 bases from J; bases unmatched to any gene: 12. Germline CDR1 SNHLY, CDR2 FYNNEI. CDR3 DNA sequence: TGTGCCAGCTCGGTATTCTTAGCGGGGGGGAGAGAGACCCAGTACTTC. Its translation is CASSVFLAGGRETQYF.

V is TRBV5-4 and J is TRBJ2-3, with D possibly TRBD2 on 7 matching bases. Germline assignment: CDR1 SGHNT and CDR2 YYREEE (reference sequence). Trimming removed 7 bases at V and 3 bases at J, with 18 bases between. The CDR3 covers 15 residues. The DNA for the CDR3 is TGTGCCAGCTCGCCGGCGGGGGCCGGGACAGATACGCAGTATTTT. Its protein product is CASSPAGAGTDTQYF.

The chain combines TRBV7-8 with TRBJ2-3, with D maybe TRBD1 (6 bases). The length of the CDR3 is 15 residues. The V gene's germline CDR1 is SGHVS and CDR2 FQNEAQ. The germline V and J ends were trimmed by 3 bases and 3 bases, with 13 bases remaining between them. Here the CDR3 DNA reads TGTGCCAGCAGCTTCAGGGGAACGGGGACAGATACGCAGTATTTT. This sequence encodes CASSFRGTGTDTQYF. Variable domain in full (rest from reference TRBV7-8 and TRBJ2-3): GAGVSQSPRYKVAKRGQDVALRCDPISGHVSLFWYQQALGQGPEFLTYFQNEAQLDKSGLPSDRFFAERPEGSVSTLKIQRTQQEDSAVYLCASSFRGTGTDTQYFGPGTRLTVL.

J is TRBJ2-7 and V is TRBV7-3, with 8 bases fitting TRBD1. The CDR3 length is 14 residues. V trimming: 6 bases; J trimming: 6 bases; junction bases outside the gene matches: 10. The V gene's germline CDR1 is SGHTA and CDR2 FQGTGA. The CDR3 spells CASRRSRDRSEQYF. Written as DNA, the CDR3 is TGTGCCAGCAGGCGAAGCCGGGACAGGAGCGAGCAGTACTTC.

This chain connects TRBV5-8 to TRBJ2-2, with 9 bases fitting TRBD1. After removal of 0 bases from V and 9 bases from J, the junction contained 3 bases not matched to a gene. Germline CDR1 and CDR2: SGHTS and YDEGEE. This CDR3 contains 14 residues. CDR3: CASSLAQGARELFF. CDR3 bases: TGTGCCAGCAGCTTGGCACAGGGGGCCCGGGAGCTGTTTTTT.

J is TRBJ2-1 and V is TRBV11-3; 8 nucleotides match TRBD1. The V gene's germline CDR1 is SGHNT and CDR2 YENEEA. The CDR3 contains 15 residues. With V trimmed by 5 bases and J by 1 base, 4 bases remained unmatched. CDR3 coding DNA: TGTGCCAGCAGCCGAGACAGGGGATCCTACAATGAGCAGTTCTTC. This encodes CASSRDRGSYNEQFF. Full variable domain (missing parts from reference TRBV11-3 and TRBJ2-1): EAGVVQSPRYKIIEKKQPVAFWCNPISGHNTLYWYLQNLGQGPELLIRYENEEAVDDSQLPKDRFSAERLKGVDSTLKIQPAELGDSAVYLCASSRDRGSYNEQFFGPGTRLTVL.

A remark on this clone: In the same sample, other DNA sequences code for this CDR3. The chain employs TRBV7-3 and TRBJ2-2; the D gene is possibly TRBD2 (6 bases). The CDR3 is 16 residues long. With 2 bases removed from V and 1 base from J, the gap between germline ends came to 11 bases. CDR1 is SGHTA and CDR2 is FQGTGA in the germline V gene. CDR3 bases: TGTGCCAGCAGCTTACTCGCCGGGGGGAACACCGGGGAGCTGTTTTTT. Protein sequence: CASSLLAGGNTGELFF.

V usage is TRBV2 and J usage is TRBJ1-6, with 10 bases aligning to TRBD1. The CDR3 is 14 amino acids. From germline, CDR1 is SNHLY and CDR2 FYNNEI. Trimming removed 6 bases from V and 9 bases from J; junction bases left unmatched: 5. The chain's CDR3 is CASRSGQGSSPLHF. The CDR3 DNA sequence: TGTGCCAGCAGATCGGGACAGGGGAGTTCACCCCTCCACTTT.

The V gene is TRBV7-3, the J gene TRBJ1-1, with a possible D match to TRBD1 (6 bases). With 2 bases removed from V and 4 bases from J, the gap between germline ends came to 17 bases. The CDR3 covers 16 residues. Germline CDR1 is SGHTA and CDR2 is FQGTGA. In nucleotides, the CDR3 is TGTGCCAGCAGCTTACGAGGGGCGGGGGCACTCACTGAAGCTTTCTTT. Its protein product is CASSLRGAGALTEAFF.

The rearrangement joins TRBV25-1 to TRBJ2-7, with D unresolved. V gave up 2 bases and J gave up 4 bases, with 6 bases separating them. The CDR3 loop spans 12 amino acids. Germline assignment: CDR1 MGHDK and CDR2 SYGVNS. CDR3 nucleotide sequence: TGTGCCAGCAGTGAAGTCGGGTACGAGCAGTACTTC. Protein: CASSEVGYEQYF.

The V call is TRBV4-3, the J call TRBJ2-1; D possibly corresponds to TRBD1 (6 bases). The CDR3 runs to 14 residues. Per the germline V gene, CDR1 is LGHNA and CDR2 is YSLEER. With 0 bases removed from V and 7 bases from J, the gap between germline ends came to 10 bases. CDR3 coding DNA: TGCGCCAGCAGCCAAGAAGTGAGGGGGAATGAGCAGTTCTTC. Its protein product is CASSQEVRGNEQFF.

The rearrangement links TRBV13 to TRBJ2-1; 8 bases are shared with TRBD1. There are 16 residues in the CDR3. Per the germline V gene, CDR1 is PRHDT and CDR2 is FYEKMQ (reference sequence). V lost 6 bases to trimming and J lost 0 bases; unmatched junction nucleotides: 7. CDR3 residues: CASSHRGSSSYNEQFF. The CDR3, as DNA: TGTGCCAGCAGTCACAGGGGGTCGAGCTCCTACAATGAGCAGTTCTTC.

V gene TRBV7-3 combines with J gene TRBJ2-2; the D gene is possibly TRBD2 (5 bases). Trimming left V 5 bases short and J 6 bases short, with 19 bases between. Germline values: CDR1 SGHTA, CDR2 FQGTGA. The CDR3 sequence is 16 residues long. CDR3 bases: TGTGCCAGCAGCACCTCCCGTCACGTGGGAGCCGGGGAGCTGTTTTTT. It codes for CASSTSRHVGAGELFF. Using reference TRBV7-3 and TRBJ2-2 for the parts outside the CDR3, the full variable domain is GAGVSQTPSNKVTEKGKYVELRCDPISGHTALYWYRQSLGQGPEFLIYFQGTGAADDSGLPNDRFFAVRPEGSVSTLKIQRTERGDSAVYLCASSTSRHVGAGELFFGEGSRLTVL.

The chain is built from TRBV4-1 and TRBJ2-1; TRBD2 matches at 15 bases. The trim removed 3 bases at V and 5 bases at J, leaving 2 bases unmatched. There are 16 residues in the CDR3. CDR1 is MGHRA, CDR2 YSYEKL, per germline. CDR3 bases: TGCGCCAGCAGCCACGGACTAGCGGGGGGGAACAATGAGCAGTTCTTC. It encodes CASSHGLAGGNNEQFF.

The chain is built from TRBV11-2 and TRBJ1-2; D is possibly TRBD1 (6 bases). Germline V gene data show CDR1 as SGHAT and CDR2 as FQNNGV. V was trimmed by 5 bases and J by 7 bases, leaving 20 bases between them. The CDR3 runs to 15 residues. CDR3 coding DNA: TGTGCCAGCAGCCCCCAAATGATTCTCAGGGGTGGCTACACCTTC. Translated, it gives CASSPQMILRGGYTF.

The chain joins TRBV4-3 to TRBJ2-2, with 12 bases identical to TRBD2. Trimming took 2 bases from V and 10 from J; bases not matched to a gene: 11. Germline loops: CDR1 LGHNA, CDR2 YSLEER. CDR3 length: 17 amino acids. The CDR3 loop reads CASSQRTSGDRRPELFF. The CDR3 DNA reads as TGCGCCAGCAGCCAACGGACTAGCGGGGACCGACGACCGGAGCTGTTTTTT.

This chain connects TRBV5-4 to TRBJ1-1, with 7 bases fitting TRBD1. The CDR3 sequence is 14 residues long. Trimming removed 0 bases from V and 2 bases from J; junction bases left unmatched: 1. Germline-derived CDR1 and CDR2 are SGHNT and YYREEE (reference sequence). The CDR3 bases are TGTGCCAGCAGCTTGGTAGGGGGCAACACTGAAGCTTTCTTT. This translates into CASSLVGGNTEAFF.

The chain employs TRBV5-1 and TRBJ2-5, with 7 positions matching TRBD1. The CDR3 sequence is 15 residues long. Germline values: CDR1 SGHRS, CDR2 YFSETQ. V shed 0 bases, J shed 6 bases, and the junction held 8 bases outside the gene matches. CDR3 protein: CASSLAPGQWQTQYF. In nucleotides, the CDR3 is TGCGCCAGCAGCTTGGCCCCGGGACAGTGGCAGACCCAGTACTTC.

The chain has TRBV6-5 and TRBJ2-1, with 10 bases aligning to TRBD1. CDR1 and CDR2 (germline): MNHEY, SVGAGI. The CDR3 spans 15 residues. V was clipped by 5 bases and J by 5 bases; unmatched bases: 6. CDR3 in DNA: TGTGCCAGCAGTGGAACCGGGACAGGGGACAATGAGCAGTTCTTC. Translation: CASSGTGTGDNEQFF.

This chain joins TRBV5-4 and TRBJ2-1; a possible D gene is TRBD1 (7 bases). The V and J ends lost 2 bases and 6 bases respectively, with 12 bases between them. The CDR3 totals 14 residues. The germline gives CDR1 SGHNT, CDR2 YYREEE (reference sequence). Here the CDR3 reads CASSFFQGGNEQFF. Here the CDR3 DNA reads TGTGCCAGCAGCTTTTTTCAGGGGGGCAATGAGCAGTTCTTC.

CDR3 sequence reads: CASSVGQASTGANVLTF. As DNA, the CDR3 is TGTGCCAGCAGCGTGGGACAGGCCTCGACTGGGGCCAACGTCCTGACTTTC. The chain carries TRBV9 and TRBJ2-6; 8 bases align to TRBD1. The CDR3 totals 17 residues. Looked up from germline, CDR1 is SGDLS and CDR2 is YYNGEE. V was pared by 2 bases and J by 2 bases, with 6 bases of the junction left unmatched.

V usage is TRBV30 and J usage is TRBJ2-7; TRBD1 might be the D (5 bases). The germline V gene has CDR1 GTSNPN and CDR2 SVGIG (reference sequence). V lost 3 bases, J lost 5 bases, and 17 bases lay in between. The CDR3 covers 14 residues. CDR3 protein: CAWSARVTINEQYF. As DNA, the CDR3 is TGTGCCTGGAGCGCCAGGGTTACAATAAACGAGCAGTACTTC.

This clone has only a few counts. J is TRBJ1-3 and V is TRBV28, with D possibly TRBD1 on 5 matching bases. CDR3 size: 15 residues. From germline, CDR1 is MDHEN and CDR2 SYDVKM. With 6 bases removed from V and 0 bases from J, the gap between germline ends came to 12 bases. CDR3 in amino acids: CASSTGGYSGNTIYF. In DNA form, the CDR3 reads TGTGCCAGCAGCACCGGGGGATACTCTGGAAACACCATATATTTT.